The clone carrying this T cell receptor (beta chain) was seen a few times. The entry originates in a study of T cells after yellow fever vaccination. Via MiXCR, TCRdb re-called the 5' RACE reads, giving one row per CDR3 protein. The table has hundreds of thousands of distinct CDR3 sequences, 5.2% seen once. The CDR3 runs 11 residues. The source material was CD4+ T cells sorted from PBMCs, sampled on the day of the yellow fever booster vaccination. The rearrangement links TRBV21-1 to TRBJ1-6. TRBV21-1 is given as a pseudogene. The TCR was taken from a man between 18 and 35 years old who received the YFV17D yellow fever vaccine. CDR3 in DNA: TGTGCCAGCAGCACTCCTCTCACCCTCCACTTT. Translating gives CASSTPLTLHF.